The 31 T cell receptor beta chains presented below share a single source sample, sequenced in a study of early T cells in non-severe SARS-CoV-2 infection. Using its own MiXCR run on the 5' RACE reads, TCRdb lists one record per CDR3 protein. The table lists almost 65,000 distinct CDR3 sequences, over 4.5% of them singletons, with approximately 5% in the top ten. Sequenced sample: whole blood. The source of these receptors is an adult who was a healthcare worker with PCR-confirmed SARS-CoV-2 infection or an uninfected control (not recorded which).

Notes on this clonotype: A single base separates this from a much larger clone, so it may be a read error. CDR3 amino acids: CASGYSPLGHLTGELFF. Written as DNA, the CDR3 is TGTGCCAGCGGTTACTCCCCCCTCGGACACCTCACCGGGGAGCTGTTTTTT. J is TRBJ2-2 and V is TRBV6-5, with D tentatively TRBD1 (5 bases). Germline CDR1 and CDR2: MNHEY and SVGAGI. The CDR3 is made up of 17 amino acids.

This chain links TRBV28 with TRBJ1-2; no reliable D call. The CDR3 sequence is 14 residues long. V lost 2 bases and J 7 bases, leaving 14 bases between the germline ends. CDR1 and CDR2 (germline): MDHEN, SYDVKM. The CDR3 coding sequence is TGTGCCAGCAGTTTAAACGGAATGGCTGGTGGCTACACCTTC. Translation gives CASSLNGMAGGYTF.

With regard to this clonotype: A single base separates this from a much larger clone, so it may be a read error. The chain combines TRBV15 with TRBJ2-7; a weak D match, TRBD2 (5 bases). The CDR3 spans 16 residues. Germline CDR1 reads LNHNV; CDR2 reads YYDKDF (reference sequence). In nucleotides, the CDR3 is TGTGCCACCAGCAGAGGAGGGAGAGGCGCGTCCTACGAGCGGTACTTC. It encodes CATSRGGRGASYERYF.

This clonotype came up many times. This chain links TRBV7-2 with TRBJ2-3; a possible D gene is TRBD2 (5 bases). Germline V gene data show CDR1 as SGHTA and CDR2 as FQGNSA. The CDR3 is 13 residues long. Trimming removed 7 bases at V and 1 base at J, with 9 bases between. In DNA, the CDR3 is TGTGCCAGCACGGACTGGGGCACAGATACGCAGTATTTT. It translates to CASTDWGTDTQYF.

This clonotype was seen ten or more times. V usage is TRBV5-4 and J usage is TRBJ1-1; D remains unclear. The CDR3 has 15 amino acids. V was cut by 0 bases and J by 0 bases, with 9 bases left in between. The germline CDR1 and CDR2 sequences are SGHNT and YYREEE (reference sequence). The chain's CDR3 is CASSLGERMNTEAFF. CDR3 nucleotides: TGTGCCAGCAGCTTGGGGGAGCGGATGAACACTGAAGCTTTCTTT. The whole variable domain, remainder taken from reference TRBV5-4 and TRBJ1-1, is ETGVTQSPTHLIKTRGQQVTLRCSSQSGHNTVSWYQQALGQGPQFIFQYYREEENGRGNFPPRFSGLQFPNYSSELNVNALELDDSALYLCASSLGERMNTEAFFGQGTRLTVV.

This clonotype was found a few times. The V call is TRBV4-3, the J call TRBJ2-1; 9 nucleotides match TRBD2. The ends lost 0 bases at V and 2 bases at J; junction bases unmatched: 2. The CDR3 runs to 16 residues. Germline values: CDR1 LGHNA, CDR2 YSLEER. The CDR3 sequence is CASSQDLAGPYNEQFF. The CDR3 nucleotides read TGCGCCAGCAGCCAAGATCTAGCGGGGCCCTACAATGAGCAGTTCTTC.

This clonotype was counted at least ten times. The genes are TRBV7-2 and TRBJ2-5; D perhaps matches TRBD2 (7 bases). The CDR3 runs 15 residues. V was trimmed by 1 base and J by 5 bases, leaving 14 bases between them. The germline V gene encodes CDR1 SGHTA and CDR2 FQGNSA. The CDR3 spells CASSLVGGADETQYF. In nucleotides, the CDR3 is TGTGCCAGCAGCTTAGTTGGGGGGGCGGATGAGACCCAGTACTTC.

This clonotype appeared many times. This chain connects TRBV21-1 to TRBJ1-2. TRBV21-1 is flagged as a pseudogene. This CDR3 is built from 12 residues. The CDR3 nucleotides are TGTGCCAGCAGCAACAATAGCTATGGCTACACCTTC. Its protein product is CASSNNSYGYTF.

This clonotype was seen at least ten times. CDR3 amino acids: CASSLSQGEEQYF. CDR3 bases: TGTGCCAGCAGCTTATCACAGGGGGAGGAGCAGTACTTC. The chain carries TRBV7-9 and TRBJ2-7; TRBD1 aligns across 8 bases. The germline CDR1 and CDR2 sequences are SEHNR and FQNEAQ (reference sequence). V was clipped by 2 bases and J by 7 bases; unmatched bases: 4. CDR3 length equals 13 residues.

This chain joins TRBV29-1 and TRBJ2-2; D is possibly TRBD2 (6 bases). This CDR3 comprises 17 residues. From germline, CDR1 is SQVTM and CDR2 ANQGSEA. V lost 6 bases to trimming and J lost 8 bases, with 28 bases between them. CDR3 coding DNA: TGCAGCGTAACCTACCCGCGGGACCCGTTTCCGGGAGGGGAGCTGTTTTTT. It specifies CSVTYPRDPFPGGELFF.

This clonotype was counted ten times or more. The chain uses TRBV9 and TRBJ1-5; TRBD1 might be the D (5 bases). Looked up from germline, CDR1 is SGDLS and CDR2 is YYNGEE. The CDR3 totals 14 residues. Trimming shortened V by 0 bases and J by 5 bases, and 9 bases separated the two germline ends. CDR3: CASSVGGGYQPQHF. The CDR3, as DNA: TGTGCCAGCAGCGTAGGCGGGGGATATCAGCCCCAGCATTTT.

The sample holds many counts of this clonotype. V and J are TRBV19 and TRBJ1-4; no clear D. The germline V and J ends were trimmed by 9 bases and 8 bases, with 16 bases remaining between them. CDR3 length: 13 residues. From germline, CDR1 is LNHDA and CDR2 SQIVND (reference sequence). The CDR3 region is CASSEGPGEKLFF. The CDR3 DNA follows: TGTGCCAGCTCAGAAGGCCCGGGGGAAAAACTGTTTTTT.

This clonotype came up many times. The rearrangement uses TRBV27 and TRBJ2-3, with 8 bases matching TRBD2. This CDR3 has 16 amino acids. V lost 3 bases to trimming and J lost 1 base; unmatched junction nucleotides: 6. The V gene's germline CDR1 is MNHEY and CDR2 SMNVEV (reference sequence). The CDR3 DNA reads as TGTGCCAGCAGTTTGGGACTAGAAGCGGGCACAGATACGCAGTATTTT. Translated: CASSLGLEAGTDTQYF.

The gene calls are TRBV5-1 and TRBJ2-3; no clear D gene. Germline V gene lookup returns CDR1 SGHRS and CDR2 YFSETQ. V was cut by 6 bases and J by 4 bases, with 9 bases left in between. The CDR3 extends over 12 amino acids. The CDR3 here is CASTATSDTQYF. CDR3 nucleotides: TGCGCCAGCACGGCTACCTCAGATACGCAGTATTTT.

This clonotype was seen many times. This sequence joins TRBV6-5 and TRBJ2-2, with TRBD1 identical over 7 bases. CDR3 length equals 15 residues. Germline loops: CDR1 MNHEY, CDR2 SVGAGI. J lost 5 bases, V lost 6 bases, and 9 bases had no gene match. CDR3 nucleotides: TGTGCCAGCAGATCACCGGGACAGCGGACCGGGGAGCTGTTTTTT. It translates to CASRSPGQRTGELFF.

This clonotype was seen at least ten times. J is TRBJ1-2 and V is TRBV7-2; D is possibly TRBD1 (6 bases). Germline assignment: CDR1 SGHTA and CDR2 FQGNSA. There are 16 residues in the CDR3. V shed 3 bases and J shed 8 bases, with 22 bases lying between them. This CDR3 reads CASSFGGGAQGRGYTF. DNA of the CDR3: TGTGCCAGCAGCTTCGGCGGGGGCGCACAAGGTCGAGGCTACACCTTC.

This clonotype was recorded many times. CDR3 DNA sequence: TGTGCCATCAGTGAGTCGAAACAGGGTTACTCACCCCTCCACTTT. It is translated as CAISESKQGYSPLHF. The J gene is TRBJ1-6, the V gene TRBV10-3; a possible D gene is TRBD1 (6 bases). The CDR3 consists of 15 residues. Trimming removed 0 bases at V and 10 bases at J, with 13 bases between. Germline CDR1 is ENHRY and CDR2 is SYGVKD.

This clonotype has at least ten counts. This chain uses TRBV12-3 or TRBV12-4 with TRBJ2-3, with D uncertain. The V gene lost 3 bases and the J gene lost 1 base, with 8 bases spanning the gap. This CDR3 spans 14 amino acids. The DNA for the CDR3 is TGTGCCAGCAGTTTCGACGCCGGCACAGATACGCAGTATTTT. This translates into CASSFDAGTDTQYF.

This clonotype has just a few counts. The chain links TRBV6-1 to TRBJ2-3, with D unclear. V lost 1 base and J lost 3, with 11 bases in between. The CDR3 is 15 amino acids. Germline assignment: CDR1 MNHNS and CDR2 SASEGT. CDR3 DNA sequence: TGTGCCAGCAGTGAAGTAGGGCTAGGGACAGATACGCAGTATTTT. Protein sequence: CASSEVGLGTDTQYF.

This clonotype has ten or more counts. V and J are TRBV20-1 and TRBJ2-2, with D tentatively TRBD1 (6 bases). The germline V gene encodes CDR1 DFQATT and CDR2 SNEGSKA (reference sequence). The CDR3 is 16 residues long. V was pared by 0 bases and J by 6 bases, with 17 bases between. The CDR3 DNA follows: TGCAGTGCTAGAGATGCAAGTCAGGGGTGGGCCGGGGAGCTGTTTTTT. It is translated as CSARDASQGWAGELFF.

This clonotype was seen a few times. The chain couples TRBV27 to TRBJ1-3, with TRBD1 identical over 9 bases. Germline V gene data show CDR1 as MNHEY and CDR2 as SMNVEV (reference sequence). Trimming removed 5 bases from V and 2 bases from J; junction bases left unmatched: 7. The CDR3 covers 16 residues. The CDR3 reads CASSPYRGQAGNTIYF. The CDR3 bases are TGTGCCAGCAGTCCCTACAGGGGGCAGGCTGGAAACACCATATATTTT.

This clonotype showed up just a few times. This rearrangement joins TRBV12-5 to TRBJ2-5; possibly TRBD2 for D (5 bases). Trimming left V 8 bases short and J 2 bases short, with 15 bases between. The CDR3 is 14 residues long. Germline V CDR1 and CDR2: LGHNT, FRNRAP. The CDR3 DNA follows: TGTGCTAGTACCCCTGCTGAGGGTCAAGAGACCCAGTACTTC. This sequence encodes CASTPAEGQETQYF.

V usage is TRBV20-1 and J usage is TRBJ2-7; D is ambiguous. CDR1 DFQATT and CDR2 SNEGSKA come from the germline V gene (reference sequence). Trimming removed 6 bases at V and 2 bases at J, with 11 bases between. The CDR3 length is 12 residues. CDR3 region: CSAPDTTYEQYF. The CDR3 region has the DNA TGCAGTGCCCCTGACACGACCTACGAGCAGTACTTC.

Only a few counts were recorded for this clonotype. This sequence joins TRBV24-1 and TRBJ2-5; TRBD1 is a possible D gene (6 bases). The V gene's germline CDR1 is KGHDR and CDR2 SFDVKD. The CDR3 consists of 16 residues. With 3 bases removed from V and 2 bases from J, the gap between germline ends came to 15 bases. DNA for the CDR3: TGTGCCACCAGTGATGCGACAGGATTGTATCAAGAGACCCAGTACTTC. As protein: CATSDATGLYQETQYF.

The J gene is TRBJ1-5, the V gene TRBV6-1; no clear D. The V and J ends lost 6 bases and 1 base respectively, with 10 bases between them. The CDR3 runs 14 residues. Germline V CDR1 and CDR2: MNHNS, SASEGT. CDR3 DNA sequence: TGTGCCAGCAGCCTCGCCGAGAGCAATCAGCCCCAGCATTTT. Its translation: CASSLAESNQPQHF.

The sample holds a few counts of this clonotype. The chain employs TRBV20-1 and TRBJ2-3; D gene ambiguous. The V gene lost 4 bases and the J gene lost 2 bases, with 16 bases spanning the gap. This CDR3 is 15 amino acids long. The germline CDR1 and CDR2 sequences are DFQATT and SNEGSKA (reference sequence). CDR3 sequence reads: CSATTKDRATDTQYF. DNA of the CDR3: TGCAGTGCTACTACAAAAGATCGTGCCACAGATACGCAGTATTTT.

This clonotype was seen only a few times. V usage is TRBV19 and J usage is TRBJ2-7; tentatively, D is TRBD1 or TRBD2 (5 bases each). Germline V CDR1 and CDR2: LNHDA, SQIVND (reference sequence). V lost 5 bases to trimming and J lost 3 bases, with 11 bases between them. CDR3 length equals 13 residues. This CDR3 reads CASSSGRRYEQYF. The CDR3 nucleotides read TGTGCCAGTAGTTCGGGACGGCGCTACGAGCAGTACTTC.

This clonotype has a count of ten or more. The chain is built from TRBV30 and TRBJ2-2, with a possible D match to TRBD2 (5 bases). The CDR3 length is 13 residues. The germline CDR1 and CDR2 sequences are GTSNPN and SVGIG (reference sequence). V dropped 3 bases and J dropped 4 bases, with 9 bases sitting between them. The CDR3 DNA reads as TGTGCCTGGAGGGACTTTTTCACCGGGGAGCTGTTTTTT. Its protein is CAWRDFFTGELFF.

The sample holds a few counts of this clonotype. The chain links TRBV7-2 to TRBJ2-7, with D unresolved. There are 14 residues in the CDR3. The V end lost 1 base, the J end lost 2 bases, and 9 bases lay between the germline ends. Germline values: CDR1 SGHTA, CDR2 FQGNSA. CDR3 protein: CASSLESGTYEQYF. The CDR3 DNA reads TGTGCCAGCAGCTTAGAGTCTGGAACCTACGAGCAGTACTTC.

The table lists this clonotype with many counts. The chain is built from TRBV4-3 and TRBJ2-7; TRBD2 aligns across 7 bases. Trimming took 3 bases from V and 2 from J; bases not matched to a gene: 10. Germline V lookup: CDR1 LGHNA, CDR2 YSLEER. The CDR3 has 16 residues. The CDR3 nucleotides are TGCGCCAGCAGCCAGGACTACCCCGGGAGGCCCTACGAGCAGTACTTC. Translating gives CASSQDYPGRPYEQYF.

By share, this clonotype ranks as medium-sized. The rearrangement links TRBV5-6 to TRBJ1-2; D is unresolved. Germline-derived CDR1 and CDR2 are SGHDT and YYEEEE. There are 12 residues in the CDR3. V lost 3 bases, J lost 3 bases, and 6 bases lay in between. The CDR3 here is CASSSSDYGYTF. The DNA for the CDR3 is TGTGCCAGCAGCTCCTCTGACTATGGCTACACCTTC.